This T cell receptor (beta chain) was identified in a study of blood T cell repertoires in COVID-19. The wider study: Material from acute and convalescent COVID-19 was sourced from the United States, Italy and Spain. The cDNA or gDNA used as material had been derived from T cells, B-cell-depleted T cells, or PBMCs.

This CDR3 contains 19 residues. The ends lost 6 bases at V and 0 bases at J; junction bases unmatched: 17. Germline loops: CDR1 MNHEY, CDR2 SVGEGT. The authors' processing: For nucleated cells, counts were estimated from reference gene primer amplification. Libraries were prepared by immunoSEQ multiplex PCR; TCRdb keeps only in-frame clonotypes and omits some of them. That table gives V, J and clone size, and the DNA gave D and trimming. The profile shows 140,000 to 150,000 clones, 85% to 90% of them singletons. The receptor comes from a woman in her sixties or seventies with active COVID-19. What was sequenced was peripheral blood. This rearrangement joins TRBV6-2 or TRBV6-3 to TRBJ1-5; the match to TRBD1 covers 7 bases. The CDR3 DNA reads as TGTGCCAGCAGCTTTTCCTTTTCGGTGGGACAGAATAGCAATCAGCCCCAGCATTTT. It is translated as CASSFSFSVGQNSNQPQHF.